This T cell receptor beta chain derives from a study of cytomegalovirus exposure and HLA in healthy donors. Donors showed nominal health when sampled, although they likely had unrecorded immune exposures. Comments on this clone: What it binds is unknown.

Primers included in the PCR were 60 Vbeta and 13 Jbeta primers. Original data processing: Roughly 10 million shared chains were among the 60 million to 80 million unique TCR beta chains that a later analysis counted. Sequencing used immunoSEQ multiplex PCR; TCRdb keeps in-frame clones, though not all of them. For V, J and clone size, that table is used; D and trimming come from the DNA. In the table there are roughly 100,000 clones, less than 85% of which are singletons. The CDR3 is 15 residues long. V lost 1 base and J lost 7; bases outside the gene matches: 7. Germline V lookup: CDR1 SGHVS, CDR2 FNYEAQ. The study's findings and limits: Certain sequence variants were highly shared and formed a cluster, and this cluster was likely a sequencing artifact.

This TCR came from a middle-aged man in good health and CMV-seropositive. The material sequenced was PBMCs. The V gene is TRBV7-6, the J gene TRBJ1-1; 9 nucleotides match TRBD1. CDR3 sequence: CASSLGDRDRVEAFF. CDR3 nucleotide sequence: TGTGCCAGCAGCTTAGGGGACAGGGATAGGGTTGAAGCTTTCTTT.